These 5 T cell receptor beta chains came from one sample sequenced in a study of T cells after somatic rescue of genetic block. TCRdb's table, derived via immunoSEQ multiplex PCR, lists solely in-frame clones and lacks some. The sample comprises about 70,000 clones, roughly nine tenths of which are singletons, and around 2.8% rests with the top ten. What was sequenced was peripheral blood mononuclear cells (PBMCs). The receptors come from a man between 40 and 49 years old.

The rearrangement joins TRBV7-8 to TRBJ1-2; the match to TRBD1 covers 8 bases. The V gene's germline CDR1 is SGHVS and CDR2 FQNEAQ. CDR3 length: 15 amino acids. The V segment lost 1 base and the J segment 6 bases; nucleotides outside the gene matches: 7. The CDR3 DNA follows: TGTGCCAGCAGCTTAGGGAGGACAGGGAGGGATGGCTACACCTTC. This translates into CASSLGRTGRDGYTF.

The CDR3 protein is CASSTPGLANEQFF. CDR3 coding DNA: TGTGCCAGCAGCACCCCGGGACTAGCAAATGAGCAGTTCTTC. The gene calls are TRBV9 and TRBJ2-1, with 9 bases matching TRBD2. The CDR3 spans 14 residues. The trim removed 4 bases at V and 7 bases at J, leaving 6 bases unmatched. Germline V gives CDR1 SGDLS, CDR2 YYNGEE.

V and J are TRBV6-5 and TRBJ2-2; maybe TRBD1 (5 bases). Germline V gives CDR1 MNHEY, CDR2 SVGAGI. The CDR3 has 14 amino acids. V lost 2 bases and J lost 2, with 6 bases in between. CDR3 bases: TGTGCCAGCAGTTACAGGGGCAACACCGGGGAGCTGTTTTTT. The encoded protein is CASSYRGNTGELFF.

CDR3 DNA sequence: TGTGCCAGCTCACCACCCAGACAGTCCAGCACAGATACGCAGTATTTT. Its translation: CASSPPRQSSTDTQYF. This rearrangement joins TRBV18 to TRBJ2-3, with D maybe TRBD1 (5 bases). The germline V and J ends were trimmed by 0 bases and 0 bases, with 10 bases remaining between them. The CDR3 extends over 16 amino acids. Germline values: CDR1 KGHSH, CDR2 LQKENI.

The V call is TRBV5-1, the J call TRBJ2-7; D remains unclear. The germline V and J ends were trimmed by 1 base and 7 bases, with 12 bases remaining between them. Germline CDR1 and CDR2: SGHRS and YFSETQ. This CDR3 is 13 amino acids long. Here the CDR3 reads CASSLNYPREQYF. In nucleotides, the CDR3 is TGCGCCAGCAGCTTGAACTACCCTCGAGAGCAGTACTTC. The complete variable domain, with remaining parts taken from reference TRBV5-1 and TRBJ2-7, reads KAGVTQTPRYLIKTRGQQVTLSCSPISGHRSVSWYQQTPGQGLQFLFEYFSETQRNKGNFPGRFSGRQFSNSRSEMNVSTLELGDSALYLCASSLNYPREQYFGPGTRLTVT.